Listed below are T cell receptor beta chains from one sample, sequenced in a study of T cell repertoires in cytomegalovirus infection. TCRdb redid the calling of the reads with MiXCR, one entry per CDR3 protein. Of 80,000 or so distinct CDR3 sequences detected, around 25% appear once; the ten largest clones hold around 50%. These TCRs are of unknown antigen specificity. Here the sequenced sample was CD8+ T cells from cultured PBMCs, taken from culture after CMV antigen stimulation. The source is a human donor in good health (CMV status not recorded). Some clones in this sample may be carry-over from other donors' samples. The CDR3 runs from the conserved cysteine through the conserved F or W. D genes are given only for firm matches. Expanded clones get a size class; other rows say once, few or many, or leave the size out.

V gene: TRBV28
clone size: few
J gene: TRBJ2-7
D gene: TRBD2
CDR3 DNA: TGTGCCAGCAGTCTCCTAGCGGGGATTTCCTACGAGCAGTACTTC
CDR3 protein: CASSLLAGISYEQYF

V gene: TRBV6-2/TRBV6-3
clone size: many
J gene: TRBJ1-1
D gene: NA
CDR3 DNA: TGTGCCAGCAGCGGGGAACAGGGTGTGAACACTGAAGCTTTCTTT
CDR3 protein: CASSGEQGVNTEAFF

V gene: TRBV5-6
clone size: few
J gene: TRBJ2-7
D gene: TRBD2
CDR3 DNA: TGTGCCAGCAGTTGGGGGACTAGCGCCTCCTACGAGCAGTACTTC
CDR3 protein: CASSWGTSASYEQYF

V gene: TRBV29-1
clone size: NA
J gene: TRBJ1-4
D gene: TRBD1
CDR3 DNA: TGCAGCGTTGATTCCGGGACAGGGCGAGAAAAACTGTTTTTT
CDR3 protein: CSVDSGTGREKLFF

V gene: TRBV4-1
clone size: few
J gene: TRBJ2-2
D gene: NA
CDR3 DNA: TGCGCCAGCAGCCAAGATCGGGGGGCTGTCACCGGGGAGCTGTTTTTT
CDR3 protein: CASSQDRGAVTGELFF

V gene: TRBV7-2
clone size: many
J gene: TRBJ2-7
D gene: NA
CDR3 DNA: TGTGCCAGCAGCTTCACCGAGGGCCTAGACGAGCAGTACTTC
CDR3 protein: CASSFTEGLDEQYF

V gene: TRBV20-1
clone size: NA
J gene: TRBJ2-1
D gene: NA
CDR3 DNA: TGCAGTGCTAGAGATCGAGTGTGGCGGGACTTAAACAATGAGCAGTTCTTC
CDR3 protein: CSARDRVWRDLNNEQFF

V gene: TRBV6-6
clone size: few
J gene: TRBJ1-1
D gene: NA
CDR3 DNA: TGTGCCAGCAGTCTGGGGGGGGCTGGGACTGAAGCTTTCTTT
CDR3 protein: CASSLGGAGTEAFF

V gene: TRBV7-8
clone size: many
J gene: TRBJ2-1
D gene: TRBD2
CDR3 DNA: TGTGCCAGCAGCTTATCTGGGTTTGCGGGAGGGCAGGTCAATGAGCAGTTCTTC
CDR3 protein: CASSLSGFAGGQVNEQFF

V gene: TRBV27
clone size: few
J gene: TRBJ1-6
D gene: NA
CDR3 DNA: TGTGCCAGCAGTTTACTACAGGGCGTTTCACCCCTCCACTTT
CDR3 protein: CASSLLQGVSPLHF

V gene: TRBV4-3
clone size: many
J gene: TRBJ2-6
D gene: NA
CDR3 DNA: TGCGCCAGCAGCCAAGATATGAGCTCTGGGGCCAACGTCCTGACTTTC
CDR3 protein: CASSQDMSSGANVLTF

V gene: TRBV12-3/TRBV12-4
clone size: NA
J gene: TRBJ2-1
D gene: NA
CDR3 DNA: TGTGCCAGCAGTACGAACCGGCAAGAGCAGTTCTTC
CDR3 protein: CASSTNRQEQFF

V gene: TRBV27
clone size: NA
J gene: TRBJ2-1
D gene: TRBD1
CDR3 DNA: TGTGCCAGCACCCCAGGGACAGGGGGCGTCGATGAGCAGTTCTTC
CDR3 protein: CASTPGTGGVDEQFF

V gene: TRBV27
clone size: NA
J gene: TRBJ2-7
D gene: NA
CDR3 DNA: TGTGCCAGCAGTTTCTTAGGACAGACGGACGAGCAGTACTTC
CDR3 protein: CASSFLGQTDEQYF

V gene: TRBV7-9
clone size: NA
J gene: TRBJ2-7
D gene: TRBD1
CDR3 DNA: TGTGCCAGCAGCCCTGACAGGGGGCCGTCCGGGGCTCTCGAGCAGTACTTC
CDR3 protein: CASSPDRGPSGALEQYF

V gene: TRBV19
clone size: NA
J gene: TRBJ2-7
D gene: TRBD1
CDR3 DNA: TGTGCCAGTAGTAAGTCCCTGGGACAGGGGTCCTACGAGCAGTACTTC
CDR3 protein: CASSKSLGQGSYEQYF

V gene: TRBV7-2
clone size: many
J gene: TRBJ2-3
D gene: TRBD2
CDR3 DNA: TGTGCCAGCAGCTTAGTTAGCGGGGGGGCCCTAGATACGCAGTATTTT
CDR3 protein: CASSLVSGGALDTQYF

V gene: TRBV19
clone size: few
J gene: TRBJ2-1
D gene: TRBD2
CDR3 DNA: TGTGCCAGTAGTATCGACGCTAGCGGGAGGGCAGAGGGTGAGCAGTTCTTC
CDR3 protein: CASSIDASGRAEGEQFF

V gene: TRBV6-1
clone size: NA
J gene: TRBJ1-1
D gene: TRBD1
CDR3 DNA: TGTGCCAGCAGTGAGGGACAGGGTTACCCTGAAGCTTTCTTT
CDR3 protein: CASSEGQGYPEAFF

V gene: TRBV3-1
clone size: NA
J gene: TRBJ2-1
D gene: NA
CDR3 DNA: TGTGCCAGCAGCCAAGATCTGAGGGCTAGGGGTGATGAGCAGTTCTTC
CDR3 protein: CASSQDLRARGDEQFF

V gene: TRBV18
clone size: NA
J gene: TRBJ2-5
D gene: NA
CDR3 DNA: TGTGCCAGCTCACTTTACGTTGCGGAGAAGTACCAAGAGACCCAGTACTTC
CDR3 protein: CASSLYVAEKYQETQYF

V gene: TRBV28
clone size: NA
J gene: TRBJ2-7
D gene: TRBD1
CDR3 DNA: TGTGCCAGCAGCTCTCGACAGGGGAGGTACGAGCAGTACTTC
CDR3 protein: CASSSRQGRYEQYF

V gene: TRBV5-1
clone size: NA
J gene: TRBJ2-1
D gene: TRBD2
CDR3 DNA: TGCGCCGGCAGCTTGGGAGGGAATGAGCAGTTCTTC
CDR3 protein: CAGSLGGNEQFF

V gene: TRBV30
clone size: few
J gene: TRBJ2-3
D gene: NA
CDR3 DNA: TGTGCCTGGAGCGCAACTGGGAGCACAGATACGCAGTATTTT
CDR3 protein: CAWSATGSTDTQYF

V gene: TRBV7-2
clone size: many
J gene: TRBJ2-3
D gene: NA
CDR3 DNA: TGTGCCAGCAGCTTAGGGGTCGTCATTTCCACAGATACGCAGTATTTT
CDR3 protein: CASSLGVVISTDTQYF

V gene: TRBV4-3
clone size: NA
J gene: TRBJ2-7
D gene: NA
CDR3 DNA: TGCGCCAGCAGCCAAGATCGGGGGCGCCTCTACGAGCAGTACTTC
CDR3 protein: CASSQDRGRLYEQYF

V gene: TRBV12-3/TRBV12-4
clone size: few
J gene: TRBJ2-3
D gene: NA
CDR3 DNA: TGTGCCAGCAGTTCAAGTCCTGAGGAGGATACGCAGTATTTT
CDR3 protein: CASSSSPEEDTQYF

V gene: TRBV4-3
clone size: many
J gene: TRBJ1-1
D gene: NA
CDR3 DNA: TGCGCCACACGGCAGGGGACGGATAACACTGAAGCTTTCTTT
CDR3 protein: CATRQGTDNTEAFF

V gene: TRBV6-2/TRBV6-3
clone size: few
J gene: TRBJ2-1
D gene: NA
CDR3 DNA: TGTGCCAGCAGTTATCGGCAGGGGTATCACAATGAGCAGTTCTTC
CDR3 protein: CASSYRQGYHNEQFF

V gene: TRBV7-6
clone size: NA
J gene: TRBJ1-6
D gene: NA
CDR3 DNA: TGTGCCAGCAGCTCCAGTCACACAAATTCACCCCTCCACTTT
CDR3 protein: CASSSSHTNSPLHF

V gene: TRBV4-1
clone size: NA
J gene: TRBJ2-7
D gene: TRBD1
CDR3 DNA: TGCGCCAGCAGCCTAGAGGGGGACAGCAACTACGAGCAGTACTTC
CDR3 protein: CASSLEGDSNYEQYF

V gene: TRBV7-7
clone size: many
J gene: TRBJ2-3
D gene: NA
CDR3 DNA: TGTGCTAGCAGTTCAGGGCCTACTGCCCGTGCGCAGTATTTT
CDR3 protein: CASSSGPTARAQYF

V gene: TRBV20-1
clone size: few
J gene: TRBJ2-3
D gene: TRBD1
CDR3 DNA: TGCAGTGCTAGAGGTGGGACAGGTAGCACAGATACGCAGTATTTT
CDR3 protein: CSARGGTGSTDTQYF

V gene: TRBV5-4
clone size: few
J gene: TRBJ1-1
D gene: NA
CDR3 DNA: TGTGCCAGCAGCCCTCGGCAGTTGGGTGAAGCTTTCTTT
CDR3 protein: CASSPRQLGEAFF

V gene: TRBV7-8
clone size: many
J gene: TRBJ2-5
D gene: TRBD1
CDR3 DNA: TGTGCCAGCAGCTTAGATCGGGACAGGGACGGGGAGACCCAGTACTTC
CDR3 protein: CASSLDRDRDGETQYF

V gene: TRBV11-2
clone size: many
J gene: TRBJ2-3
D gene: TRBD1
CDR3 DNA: TGTGCCAGCAGCGACGACTGGACAGGGGGGGCAGATACGCAGTATTTT
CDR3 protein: CASSDDWTGGADTQYF

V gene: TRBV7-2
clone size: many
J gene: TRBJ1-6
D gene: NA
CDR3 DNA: TGTGCCAGCAGCTCAATAGGTTCACCCCTCCACTTT
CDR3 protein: CASSSIGSPLHF

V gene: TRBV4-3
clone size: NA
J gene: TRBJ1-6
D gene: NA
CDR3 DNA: TGCGCCAGCAGCCAAGACCGTGAGTCCTCACCCCTCCACTTT
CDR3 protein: CASSQDRESSPLHF

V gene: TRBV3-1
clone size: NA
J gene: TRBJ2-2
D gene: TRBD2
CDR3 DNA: TGTGCCAGCAGCCCAACGATAGGGACTACTAACACCGGGGAGCTGTTTTTT
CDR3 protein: CASSPTIGTTNTGELFF

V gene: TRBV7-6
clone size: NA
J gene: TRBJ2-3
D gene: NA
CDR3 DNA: TGTGCCAGCAGCACCAGGGGGGAAAGAGATACGCAGTATTTT
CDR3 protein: CASSTRGERDTQYF

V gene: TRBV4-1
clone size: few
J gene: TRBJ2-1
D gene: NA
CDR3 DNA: TGCGCCAGCAGCCAAGAGGATTTGTGGGCGGCTAGCGCCAACAATGAGCAGTTCTTC
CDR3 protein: CASSQEDLWAASANNEQFF

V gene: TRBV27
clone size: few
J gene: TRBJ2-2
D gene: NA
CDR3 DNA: TGTGCCAGCAGTTTTGGCAGGATGGGCGGGGAGCTGTTTTTT
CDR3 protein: CASSFGRMGGELFF

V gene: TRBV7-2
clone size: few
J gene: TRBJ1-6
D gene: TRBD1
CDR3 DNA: TGTGCCAGCAGCACCAGATCACAGGGGGCCCATCATTCACCCCTCCACTTT
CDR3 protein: CASSTRSQGAHHSPLHF

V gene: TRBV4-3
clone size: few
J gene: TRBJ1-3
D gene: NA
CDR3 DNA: TGCGCCAGCAGCCAAGAAAGAGCCCCGGGGGGAATTGGAAACACCATATATTTT
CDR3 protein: CASSQERAPGGIGNTIYF

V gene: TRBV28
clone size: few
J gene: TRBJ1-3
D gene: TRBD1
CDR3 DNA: TGTGCCAGCAGTTCACCTCGACAGGGGGCTGCCACCATATATTTT
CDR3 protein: CASSSPRQGAATIYF

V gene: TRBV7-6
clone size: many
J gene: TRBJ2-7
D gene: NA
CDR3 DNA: TGTGCCAGCAGCCCGAATCCCTACGAGCAGTACTTC
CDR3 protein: CASSPNPYEQYF

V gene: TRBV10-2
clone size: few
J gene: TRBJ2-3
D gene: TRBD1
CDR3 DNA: TGCGCCAGCACTGATCCCGGGACAGGGATTTCAGATACGCAGTATTTT
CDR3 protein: CASTDPGTGISDTQYF

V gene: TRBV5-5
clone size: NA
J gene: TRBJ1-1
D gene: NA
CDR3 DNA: TGTGCCAGCAGCCCAATCGGGGGGCAGGGTACTGAAGCTTTCTTT
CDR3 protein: CASSPIGGQGTEAFF

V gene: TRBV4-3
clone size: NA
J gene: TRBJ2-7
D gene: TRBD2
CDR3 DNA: TGCGCCAGCAGCCAAGACACTAGCGGGAGCTCCTACGAGCAGTACTTC
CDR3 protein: CASSQDTSGSSYEQYF

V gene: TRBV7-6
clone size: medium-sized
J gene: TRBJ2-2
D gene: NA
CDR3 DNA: TGTGCCAGCAGCCCGGAGGGAAACACCGGGGAGCTGTTTTTT
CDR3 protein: CASSPEGNTGELFF

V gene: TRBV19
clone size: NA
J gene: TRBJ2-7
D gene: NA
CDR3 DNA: TGTGCCAGTAGAGGAACGCCCAGGGAGCAGTACTTC
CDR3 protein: CASRGTPREQYF

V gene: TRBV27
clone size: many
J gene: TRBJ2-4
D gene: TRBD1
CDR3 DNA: TGTGCCAGCAGTTTAGGACAGGGAGGCAAAAACATTCAGTACTTC
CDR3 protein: CASSLGQGGKNIQYF

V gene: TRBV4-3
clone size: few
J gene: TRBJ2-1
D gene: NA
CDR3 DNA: TGCGCCAGCAGCGACCATGAAGCGAACTACAATGAGCAGTTCTTC
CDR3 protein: CASSDHEANYNEQFF

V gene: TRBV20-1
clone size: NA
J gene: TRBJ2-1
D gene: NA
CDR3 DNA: TGCAGTGCTAGAGGGAACCTACGGGAGTCCTACAATGAGCAGTTCTTC
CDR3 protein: CSARGNLRESYNEQFF

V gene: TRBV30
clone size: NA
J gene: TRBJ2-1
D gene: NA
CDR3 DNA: TGTGCCTGGAGCGATGGGACCAGGAGGCATCAGTTCTTC
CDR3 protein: CAWSDGTRRHQFF

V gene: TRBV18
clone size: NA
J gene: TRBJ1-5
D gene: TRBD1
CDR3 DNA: TGTGCCAGCTCATCCGGACAGGGGATCAATCAGCCCCAGCATTTT
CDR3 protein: CASSSGQGINQPQHF

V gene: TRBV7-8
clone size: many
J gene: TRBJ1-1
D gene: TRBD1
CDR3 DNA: TGTGCCAGCAGTCATGACAGGGAAGTGGCTGAAGCTTTCTTT
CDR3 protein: CASSHDREVAEAFF

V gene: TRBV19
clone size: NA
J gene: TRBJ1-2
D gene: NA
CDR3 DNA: TGTGCCAGTACCCCCGGGACAACTAACTATGGCTACACCTTC
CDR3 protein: CASTPGTTNYGYTF

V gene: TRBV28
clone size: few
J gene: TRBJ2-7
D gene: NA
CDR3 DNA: TGTGCCAGCATAGGGACACGCGCCTACGAGCAGTACTTC
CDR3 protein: CASIGTRAYEQYF

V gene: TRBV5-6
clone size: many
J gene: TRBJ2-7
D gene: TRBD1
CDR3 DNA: TGTGCCAGCAGCTCCTGGACAGGGTACCCCTACGAGCAGTACTTC
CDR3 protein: CASSSWTGYPYEQYF